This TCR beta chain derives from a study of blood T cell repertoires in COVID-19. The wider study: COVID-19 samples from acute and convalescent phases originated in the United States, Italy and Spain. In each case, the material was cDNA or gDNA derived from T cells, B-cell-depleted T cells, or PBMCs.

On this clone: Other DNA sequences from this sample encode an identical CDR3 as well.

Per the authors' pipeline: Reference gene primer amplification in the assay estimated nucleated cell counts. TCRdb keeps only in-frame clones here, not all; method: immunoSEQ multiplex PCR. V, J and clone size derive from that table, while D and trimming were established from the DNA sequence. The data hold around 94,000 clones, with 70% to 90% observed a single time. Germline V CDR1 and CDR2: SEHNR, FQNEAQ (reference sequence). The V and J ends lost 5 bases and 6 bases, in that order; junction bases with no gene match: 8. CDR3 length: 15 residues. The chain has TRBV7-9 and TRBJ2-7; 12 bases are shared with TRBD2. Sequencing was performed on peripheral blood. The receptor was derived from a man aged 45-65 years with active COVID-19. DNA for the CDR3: TGTGCCAGCAGCGGTCTAGCGGGGGGGCCAGTCGAGCAGTACTTC. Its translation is CASSGLAGGPVEQYF. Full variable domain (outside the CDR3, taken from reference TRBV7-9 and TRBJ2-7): DTGVSQNPRHKITKRGQNVTFRCDPISEHNRLYWYRQTLGQGPEFLTYFQNEAQLEKSRLLSDRFSAERPKGSFSTLEIQRTEQGDSAMYLCASSGLAGGPVEQYFGPGTRLTVT.